The clone carrying this T cell receptor beta chain was picked up a small number of times. The target antigen is unknown. Using immunoSEQ multiplex PCR, the repertoire was profiled, and TCRdb retains in-frame clones only, with some absent. The repertoire includes 130,000 to 150,000 clones, roughly nine tenths of them detected once, and 9% to 9.5% sits in the top ten. The V gene lost 3 bases and the J gene lost 7 bases, with 10 bases spanning the gap. Looked up from germline, CDR1 is MNHNS and CDR2 is SASEGT. CDR3 length: 12 residues. This sample is drawn from a study of cytomegalovirus exposure and HLA in healthy donors. Findings of the study overall: Within the 120 or so validation repertoires, first-cohort TCR clusters tended to co-occur, according to a later analysis. There were a few CMV-associated chains whose specificity for CMV antigens was confirmed in vitro. Many donors shared some public TCRs, even though most TCR sequences were rare.

This TCR was recovered from a woman between 18 and 29 years old in good health and CMV-seropositive. The chain is built from TRBV6-1 and TRBJ2-7; perhaps TRBD2 as D (5 bases). The sequenced sample was PBMCs. The CDR3 is CASSDPRGEQYF. DNA for the CDR3: TGTGCCAGCAGTGATCCCCGAGGGGAGCAGTACTTC.